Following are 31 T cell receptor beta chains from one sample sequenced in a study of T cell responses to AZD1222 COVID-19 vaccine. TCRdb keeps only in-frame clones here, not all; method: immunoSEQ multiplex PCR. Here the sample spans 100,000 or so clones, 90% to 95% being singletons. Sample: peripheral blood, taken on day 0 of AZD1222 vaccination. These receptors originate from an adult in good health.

The CDR3 DNA follows: TGTGCCAGCAGCTTAGCTGGGACAGGGAACACTGAAGCTTTCTTT. This codes for CASSLAGTGNTEAFF. This chain links TRBV7-6 with TRBJ1-1, with 8 nucleotides matching TRBD1. Looked up from germline, CDR1 is SGHVS and CDR2 is FNYEAQ. The V and J ends lost 0 bases and 1 base, in that order; junction bases with no gene match: 1. This CDR3 comprises 15 residues. Full variable domain (remainder filled in from reference TRBV7-6 and TRBJ1-1): GAGVSQSPRYKVTKRGQDVALRCDPISGHVSLYWYRQALGQGPEFLTYFNYEAQQDKSGLPNDRFSAERPEGSISTLTIQRTEQRDSAMYRCASSLAGTGNTEAFFGQGTRLTVV.

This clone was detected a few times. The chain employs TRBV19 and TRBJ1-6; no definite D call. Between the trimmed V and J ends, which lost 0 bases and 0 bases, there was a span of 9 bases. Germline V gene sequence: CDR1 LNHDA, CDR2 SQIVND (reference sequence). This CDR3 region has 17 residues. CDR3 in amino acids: CASSIDPSSSYNSPLHF. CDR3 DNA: TGTGCCAGTAGTATAGATCCTTCGAGCTCCTATAATTCACCCCTCCACTTT. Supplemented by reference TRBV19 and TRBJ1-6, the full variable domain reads DGGITQSPKYLFRKEGQNVTLSCEQNLNHDAMYWYRQDPGQGLRLIYYSQIVNDFQKGDIAEGYSVSREKKESFPLTVTSAQKNPTAFYLCASSIDPSSSYNSPLHFGNGTRLTVT.

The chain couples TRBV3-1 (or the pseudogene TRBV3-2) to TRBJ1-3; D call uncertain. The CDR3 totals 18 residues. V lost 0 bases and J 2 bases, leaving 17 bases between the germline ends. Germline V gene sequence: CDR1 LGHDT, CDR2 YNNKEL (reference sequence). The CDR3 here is CASSQDPPRDSTGNTIYF. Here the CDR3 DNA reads TGTGCCAGCAGCCAAGATCCACCCCGAGATAGCACTGGAAACACCATATATTTT.

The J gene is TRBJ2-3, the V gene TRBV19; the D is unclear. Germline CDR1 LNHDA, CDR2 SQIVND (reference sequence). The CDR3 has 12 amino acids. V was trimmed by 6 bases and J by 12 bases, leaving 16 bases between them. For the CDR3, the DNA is TGTGCCAGTAGCCTGTCTGACTGGGGTCAGTATTTT. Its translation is CASSLSDWGQYF. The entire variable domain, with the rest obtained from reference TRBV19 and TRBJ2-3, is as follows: DGGITQSPKYLFRKEGQNVTLSCEQNLNHDAMYWYRQDPGQGLRLIYYSQIVNDFQKGDIAEGYSVSREKKESFPLTVTSAQKNPTAFYLCASSLSDWGQYFGPGTRLTVL.

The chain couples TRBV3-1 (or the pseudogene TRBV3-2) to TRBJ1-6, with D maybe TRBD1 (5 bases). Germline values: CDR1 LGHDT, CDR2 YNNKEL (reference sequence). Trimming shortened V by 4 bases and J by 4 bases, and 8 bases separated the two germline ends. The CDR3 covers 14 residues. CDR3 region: CASSLGGYNSPLHF. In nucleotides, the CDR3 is TGTGCCAGCAGCCTTGGGGGGTATAATTCACCCCTCCACTTT.

The CDR3 DNA is TGTGCCAGCAGTTACCCACCTAAGCAGTACTTC. It is translated as CASSYPPKQYF. The chain uses TRBV6-5 and TRBJ2-7; D is unresolved. Germline V gene sequence: CDR1 MNHEY, CDR2 SVGAGI. V lost 2 bases to trimming and J lost 8 bases, with 7 bases between them. This CDR3 is 11 amino acids long.

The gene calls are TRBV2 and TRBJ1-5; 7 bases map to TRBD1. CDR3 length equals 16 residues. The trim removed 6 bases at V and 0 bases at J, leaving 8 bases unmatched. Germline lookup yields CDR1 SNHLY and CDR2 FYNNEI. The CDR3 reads CASRTGQKLSNQPQHF. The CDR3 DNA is TGTGCCAGCAGGACGGGACAGAAACTTAGCAATCAGCCCCAGCATTTT.

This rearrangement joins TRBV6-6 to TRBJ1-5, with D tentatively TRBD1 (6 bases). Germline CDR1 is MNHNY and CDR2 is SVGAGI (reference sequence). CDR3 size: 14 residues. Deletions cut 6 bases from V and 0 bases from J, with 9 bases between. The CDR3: CASREGVSNQPQHF. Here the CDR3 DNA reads TGTGCCAGCAGAGAGGGGGTTAGCAATCAGCCCCAGCATTTT.

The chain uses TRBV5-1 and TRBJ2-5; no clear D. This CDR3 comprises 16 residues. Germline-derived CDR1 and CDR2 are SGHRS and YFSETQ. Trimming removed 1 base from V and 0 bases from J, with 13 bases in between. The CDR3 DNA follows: TGCGCCAGCAGCTTGTCCAGTTCCTCGTACCAAGAGACCCAGTACTTC. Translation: CASSLSSSSYQETQYF.

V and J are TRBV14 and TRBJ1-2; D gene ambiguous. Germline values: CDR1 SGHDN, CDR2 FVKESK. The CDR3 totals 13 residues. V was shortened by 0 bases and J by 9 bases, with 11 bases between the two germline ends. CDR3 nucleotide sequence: TGTGCCAGCAGCCAAGATGGGAGACTCAGCTACACCTTC. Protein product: CASSQDGRLSYTF. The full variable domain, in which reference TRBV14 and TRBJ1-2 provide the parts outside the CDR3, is EAGVTQFPSHSVIEKGQTVTLRCDPISGHDNLYWYRRVMGKEIKFLLHFVKESKQDESGMPNNRFLAERTGGTYSTLKVQPAELEDSGVYFCASSQDGRLSYTFGSGTRLTVV.

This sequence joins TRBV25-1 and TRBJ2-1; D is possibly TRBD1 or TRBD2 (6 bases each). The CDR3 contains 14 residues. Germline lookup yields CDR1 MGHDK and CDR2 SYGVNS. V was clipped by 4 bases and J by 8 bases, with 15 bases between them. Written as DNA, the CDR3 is TGTGCCAGCAGTGGCGGGGACAATCCCTATGAGCAGTTCTTC. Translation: CASSGGDNPYEQFF.

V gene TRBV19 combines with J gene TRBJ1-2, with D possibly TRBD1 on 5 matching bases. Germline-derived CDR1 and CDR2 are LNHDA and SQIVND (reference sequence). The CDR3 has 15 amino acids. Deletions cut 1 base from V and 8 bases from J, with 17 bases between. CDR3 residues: CASSIVAGAGQGYTF. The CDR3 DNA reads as TGTGCCAGTAGTATAGTCGCCGGGGCAGGGCAGGGCTACACCTTC.

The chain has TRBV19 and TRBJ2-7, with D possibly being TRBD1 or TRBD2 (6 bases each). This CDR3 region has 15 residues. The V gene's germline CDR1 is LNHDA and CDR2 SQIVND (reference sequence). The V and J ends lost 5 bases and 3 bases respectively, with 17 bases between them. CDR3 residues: CASSLPGGGGYEQYF. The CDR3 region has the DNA TGTGCCAGTAGTTTACCCGGCGGAGGGGGCTACGAGCAGTACTTC.

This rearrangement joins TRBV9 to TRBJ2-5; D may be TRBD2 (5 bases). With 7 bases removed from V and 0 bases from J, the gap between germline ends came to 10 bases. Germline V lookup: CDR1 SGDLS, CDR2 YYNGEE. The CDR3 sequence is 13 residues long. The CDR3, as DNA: TGTGCCAGCCAGAGCGGCTACCAAGAGACCCAGTACTTC. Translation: CASQSGYQETQYF.

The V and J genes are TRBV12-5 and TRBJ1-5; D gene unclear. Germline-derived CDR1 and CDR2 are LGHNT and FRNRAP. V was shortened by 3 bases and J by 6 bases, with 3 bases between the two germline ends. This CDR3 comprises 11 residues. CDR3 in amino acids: CASGFGQPQHF. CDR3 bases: TGTGCTAGTGGTTTCGGTCAGCCCCAGCATTTT.

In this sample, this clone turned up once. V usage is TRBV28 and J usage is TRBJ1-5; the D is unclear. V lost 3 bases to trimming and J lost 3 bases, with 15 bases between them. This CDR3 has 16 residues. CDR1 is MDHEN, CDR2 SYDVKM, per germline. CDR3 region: CASSLMKTGHNQPQHF. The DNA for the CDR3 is TGTGCCAGCAGTTTGATGAAAACGGGTCACAATCAGCCCCAGCATTTT.

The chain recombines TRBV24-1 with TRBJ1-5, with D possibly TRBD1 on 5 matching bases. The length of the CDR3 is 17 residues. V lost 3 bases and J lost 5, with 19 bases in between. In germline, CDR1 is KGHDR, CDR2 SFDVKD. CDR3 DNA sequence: TGTGCCACCAGTGATGGAGGGGTCAAAGGGAAGTATCAGCCCCAGCATTTT. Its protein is CATSDGGVKGKYQPQHF.

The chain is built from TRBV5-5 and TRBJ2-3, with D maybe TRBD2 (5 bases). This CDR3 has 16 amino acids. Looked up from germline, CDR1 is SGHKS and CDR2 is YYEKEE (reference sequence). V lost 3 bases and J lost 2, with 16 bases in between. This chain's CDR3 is CASSSGLLTSTDTQYF. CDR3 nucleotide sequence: TGTGCCAGCAGCTCCGGACTCCTGACTTCCACAGATACGCAGTATTTT. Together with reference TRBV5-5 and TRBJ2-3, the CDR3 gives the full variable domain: DAGVTQSPTHLIKTRGQQVTLRCSPISGHKSVSWYQQVLGQGPQFIFQYYEKEERGRGNFPDRFSARQFPNYSSELNVNALLLGDSALYLCASSSGLLTSTDTQYFGPGTRLTVL.

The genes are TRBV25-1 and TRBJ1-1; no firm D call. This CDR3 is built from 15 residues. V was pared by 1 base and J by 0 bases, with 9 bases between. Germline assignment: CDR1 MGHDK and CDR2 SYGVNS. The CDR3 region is CASSEFNTVNTEAFF. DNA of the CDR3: TGTGCCAGCAGTGAATTCAACACCGTGAACACTGAAGCTTTCTTT.

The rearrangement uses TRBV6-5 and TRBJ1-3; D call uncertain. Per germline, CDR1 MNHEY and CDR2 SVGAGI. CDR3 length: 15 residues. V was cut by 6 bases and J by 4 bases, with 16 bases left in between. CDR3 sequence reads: CASSPLVLGGNTIYF. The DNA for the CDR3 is TGTGCCAGCAGCCCCCTGGTCCTCGGGGGAAACACCATATATTTT.

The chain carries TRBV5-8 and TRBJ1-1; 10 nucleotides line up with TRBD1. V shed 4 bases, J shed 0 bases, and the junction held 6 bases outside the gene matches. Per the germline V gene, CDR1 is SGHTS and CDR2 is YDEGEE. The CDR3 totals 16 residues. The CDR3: CASSEDRGQMNTEAFF. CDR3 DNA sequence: TGTGCCAGCAGCGAAGACAGGGGGCAGATGAACACTGAAGCTTTCTTT. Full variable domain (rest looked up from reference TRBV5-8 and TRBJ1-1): EAGVTQSPTHLIKTRGQQATLRCSPISGHTSVYWYQQALGLGLQFLLWYDEGEERNRGNFPPRFSGRQFPNYSSELNVNALELEDSALYLCASSEDRGQMNTEAFFGQGTRLTVV.

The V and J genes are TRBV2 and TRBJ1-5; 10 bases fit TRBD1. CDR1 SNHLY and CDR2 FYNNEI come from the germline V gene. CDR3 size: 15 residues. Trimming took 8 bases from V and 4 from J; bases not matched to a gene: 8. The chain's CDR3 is CASASRTGGNQPQHF. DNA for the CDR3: TGTGCCAGCGCAAGTCGGACAGGGGGGAATCAGCCCCAGCATTTT. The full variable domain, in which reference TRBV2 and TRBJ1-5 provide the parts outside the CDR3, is EPEVTQTPSHQVTQMGQEVILRCVPISNHLYFYWYRQILGQKVEFLVSFYNNEISEKSEIFDDQFSVERPDGSNFTLKIRSTKLEDSAMYFCASASRTGGNQPQHFGDGTRLSIL.

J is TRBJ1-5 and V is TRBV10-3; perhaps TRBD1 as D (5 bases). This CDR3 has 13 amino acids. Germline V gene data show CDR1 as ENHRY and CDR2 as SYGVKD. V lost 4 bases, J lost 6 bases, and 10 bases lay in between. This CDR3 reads CAISAGDSQPQHF. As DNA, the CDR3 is TGTGCCATCAGTGCAGGAGACAGTCAGCCCCAGCATTTT.

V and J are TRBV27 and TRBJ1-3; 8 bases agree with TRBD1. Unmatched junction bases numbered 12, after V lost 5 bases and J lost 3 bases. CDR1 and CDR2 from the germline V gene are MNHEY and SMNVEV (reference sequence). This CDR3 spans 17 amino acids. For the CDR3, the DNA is TGTGCCAGCAGTCTAAACGGACAGGGCTACTTTGGAAACACCATATATTTT. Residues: CASSLNGQGYFGNTIYF.

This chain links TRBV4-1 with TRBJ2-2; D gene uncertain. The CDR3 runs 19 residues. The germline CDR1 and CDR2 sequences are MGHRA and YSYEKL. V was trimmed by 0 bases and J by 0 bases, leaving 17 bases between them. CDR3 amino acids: CASSQEPVKTSTNTGELFF. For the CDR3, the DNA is TGCGCCAGCAGCCAAGAGCCAGTGAAAACTTCTACGAACACCGGGGAGCTGTTTTTT.

The CDR3 bases are TGTGCCAGTAGTACCGCGGGACAGGGACTCAATGAGCAGTTCTTC. Protein: CASSTAGQGLNEQFF. The chain recombines TRBV19 with TRBJ2-1; the match to TRBD1 covers 9 bases. In germline, CDR1 is LNHDA, CDR2 SQIVND (reference sequence). V gave up 4 bases and J gave up 6 bases; unmatched junction bases: 7. The CDR3 spans 15 residues.

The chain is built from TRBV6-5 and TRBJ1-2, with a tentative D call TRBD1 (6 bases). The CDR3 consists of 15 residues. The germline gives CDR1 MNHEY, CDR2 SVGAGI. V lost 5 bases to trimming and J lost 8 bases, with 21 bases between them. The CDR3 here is CASSTPGRGEGGYTF. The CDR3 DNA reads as TGTGCCAGCAGTACCCCCGGCAGGGGTGAGGGGGGCTACACCTTC.

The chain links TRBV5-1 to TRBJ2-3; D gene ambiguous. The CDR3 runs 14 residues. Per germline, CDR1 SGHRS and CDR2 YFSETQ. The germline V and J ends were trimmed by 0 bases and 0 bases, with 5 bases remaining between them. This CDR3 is CASSLGASTDTQYF. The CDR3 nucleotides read TGCGCCAGCAGCTTGGGAGCTAGCACAGATACGCAGTATTTT.

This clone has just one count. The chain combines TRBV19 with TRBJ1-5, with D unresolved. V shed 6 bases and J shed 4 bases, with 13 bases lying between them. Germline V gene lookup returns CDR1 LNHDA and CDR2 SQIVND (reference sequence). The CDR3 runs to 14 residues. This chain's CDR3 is CASSHSLGNQPQHF. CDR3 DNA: TGTGCCAGTAGCCATTCTTTGGGAAATCAGCCCCAGCATTTT.

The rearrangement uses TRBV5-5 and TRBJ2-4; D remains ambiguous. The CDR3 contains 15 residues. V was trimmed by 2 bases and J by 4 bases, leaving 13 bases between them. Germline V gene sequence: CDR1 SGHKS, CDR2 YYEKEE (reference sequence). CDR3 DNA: TGTGCCAGCAGCTTTCCAGGACCTCAAAAAAACATTCAGTACTTC. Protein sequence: CASSFPGPQKNIQYF.

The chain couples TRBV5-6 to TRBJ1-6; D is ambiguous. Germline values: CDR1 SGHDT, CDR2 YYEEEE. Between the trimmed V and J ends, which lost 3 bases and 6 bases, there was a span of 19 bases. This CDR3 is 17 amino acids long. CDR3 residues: CASSSFRWSKTNSPLHF. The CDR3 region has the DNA TGTGCCAGCAGCTCGTTCCGATGGTCAAAAACTAATTCACCCCTCCACTTT.